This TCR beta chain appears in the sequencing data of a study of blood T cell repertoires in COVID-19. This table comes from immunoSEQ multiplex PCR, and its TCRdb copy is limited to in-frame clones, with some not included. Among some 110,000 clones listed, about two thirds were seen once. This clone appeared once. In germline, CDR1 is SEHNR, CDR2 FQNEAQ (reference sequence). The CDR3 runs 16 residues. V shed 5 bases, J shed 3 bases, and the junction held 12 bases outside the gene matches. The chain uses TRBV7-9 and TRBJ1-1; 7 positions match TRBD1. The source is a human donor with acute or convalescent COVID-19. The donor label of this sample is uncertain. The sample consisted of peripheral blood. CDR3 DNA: TGTGCCAGCAGCCCGACAGGGAGGAAGACGGACACTGAAGCTTTCTTT. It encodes CASSPTGRKTDTEAFF.